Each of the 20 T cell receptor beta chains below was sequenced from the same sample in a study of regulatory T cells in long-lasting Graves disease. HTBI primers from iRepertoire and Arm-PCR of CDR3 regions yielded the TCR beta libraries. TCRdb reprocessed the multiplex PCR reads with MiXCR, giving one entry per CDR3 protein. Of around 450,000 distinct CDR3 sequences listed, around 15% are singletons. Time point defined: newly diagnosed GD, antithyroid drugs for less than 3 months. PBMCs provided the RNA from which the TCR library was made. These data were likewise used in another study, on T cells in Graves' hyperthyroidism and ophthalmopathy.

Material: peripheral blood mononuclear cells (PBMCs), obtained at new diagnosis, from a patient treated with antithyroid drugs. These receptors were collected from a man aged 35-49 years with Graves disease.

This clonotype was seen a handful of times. CDR3 sequence reads: CASSWGEGEQETQYF. CDR3 sequence (DNA): TGTGCCAGCAGCTGGGGGGAGGGAGAGCAAGAGACCCAGTACTTC. The chain combines TRBV11-2 with TRBJ2-5, with 7 bases fitting TRBD2. Germline lookup yields CDR1 SGHAT and CDR2 FQNNGV. V was pared by 4 bases and J by 2 bases, with 7 bases of the junction left unmatched. The CDR3 is 15 residues long.

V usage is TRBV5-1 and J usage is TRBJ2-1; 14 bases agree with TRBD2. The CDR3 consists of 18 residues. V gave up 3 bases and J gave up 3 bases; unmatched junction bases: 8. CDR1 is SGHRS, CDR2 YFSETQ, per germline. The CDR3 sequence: CASSSGTSGRGGYNEQFF. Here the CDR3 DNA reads TGCGCCAGCAGCTCCGGGACTAGCGGGAGAGGCGGCTACAATGAGCAGTTCTTC.

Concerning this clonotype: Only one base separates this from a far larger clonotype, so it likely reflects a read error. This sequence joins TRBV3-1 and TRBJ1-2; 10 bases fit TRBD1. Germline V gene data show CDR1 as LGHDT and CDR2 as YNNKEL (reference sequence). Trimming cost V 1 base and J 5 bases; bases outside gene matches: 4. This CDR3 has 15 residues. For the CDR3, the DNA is TGTGCCAGCAGCCAAGTGTGGACAGGGGGTTATGGCTACACCTTC. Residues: CASSQVWTGGYGYTF. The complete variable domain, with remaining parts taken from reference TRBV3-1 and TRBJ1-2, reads DTAVSQTPKYLVTQMGNDKSIKCEQNLGHDTMYWYKQDSKKFLKIMFSYNNKELIINETVPNRFSPKSPDKAHLNLHINSLELGDSAVYFCASSQVWTGGYGYTFGSGTRLTVV.

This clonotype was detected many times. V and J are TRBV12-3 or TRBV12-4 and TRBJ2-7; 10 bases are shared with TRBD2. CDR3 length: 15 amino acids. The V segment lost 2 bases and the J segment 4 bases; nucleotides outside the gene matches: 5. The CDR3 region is CASSLSLAGVYEQYF. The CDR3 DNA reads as TGTGCCAGCAGTTTAAGTCTAGCGGGAGTATACGAGCAGTACTTC.

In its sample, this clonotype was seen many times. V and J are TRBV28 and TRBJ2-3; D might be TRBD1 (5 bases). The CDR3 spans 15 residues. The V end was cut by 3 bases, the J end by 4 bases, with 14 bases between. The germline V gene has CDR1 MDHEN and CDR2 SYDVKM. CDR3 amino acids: CASSFSGRAADTQYF. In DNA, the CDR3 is TGTGCCAGCAGTTTCTCGGGCAGGGCCGCAGATACGCAGTATTTT. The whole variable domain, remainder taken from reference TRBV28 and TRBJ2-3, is DVKVTQSSRYLVKRTGEKVFLECVQDMDHENMFWYRQDPGLGLRLIYFSYDVKMKEKGDIPEGYSVSREKKERFSLILESASTNQTSMYLCASSFSGRAADTQYFGPGTRLTVL.

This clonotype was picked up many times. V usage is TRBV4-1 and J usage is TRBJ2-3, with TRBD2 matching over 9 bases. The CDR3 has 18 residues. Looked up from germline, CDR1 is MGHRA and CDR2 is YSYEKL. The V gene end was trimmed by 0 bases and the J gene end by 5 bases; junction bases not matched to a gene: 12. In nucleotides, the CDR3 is TGCGCCAGCAGCCAAGATTTTAGTGCGGGAGGGCCAGTAGATACGCAGTATTTT. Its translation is CASSQDFSAGGPVDTQYF.

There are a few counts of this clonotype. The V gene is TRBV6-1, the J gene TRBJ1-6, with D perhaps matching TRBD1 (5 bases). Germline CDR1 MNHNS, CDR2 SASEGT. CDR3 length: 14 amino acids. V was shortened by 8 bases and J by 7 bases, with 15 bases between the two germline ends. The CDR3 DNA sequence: TGTGCCAGCCAATCCACAGGACGAAATTCACCCCTCCACTTT. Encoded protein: CASQSTGRNSPLHF.

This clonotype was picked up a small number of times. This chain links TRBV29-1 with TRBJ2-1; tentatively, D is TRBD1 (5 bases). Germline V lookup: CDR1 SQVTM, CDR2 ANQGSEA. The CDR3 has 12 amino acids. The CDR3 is CSGADSYNEQFF. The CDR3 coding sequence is TGCAGTGGGGCCGACTCCTACAATGAGCAGTTCTTC.

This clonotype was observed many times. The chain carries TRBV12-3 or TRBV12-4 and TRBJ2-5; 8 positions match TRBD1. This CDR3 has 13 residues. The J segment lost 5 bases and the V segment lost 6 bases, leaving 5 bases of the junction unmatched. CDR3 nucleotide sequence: TGTGCCAGCAGGGTGACAGGGGTGGAGACCCAGTACTTC. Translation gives CASRVTGVETQYF.

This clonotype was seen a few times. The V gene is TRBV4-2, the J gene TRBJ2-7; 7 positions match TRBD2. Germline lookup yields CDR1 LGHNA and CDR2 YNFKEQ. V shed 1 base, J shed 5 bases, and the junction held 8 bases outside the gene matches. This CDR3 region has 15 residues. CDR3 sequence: CASSQAWRENHEQYF. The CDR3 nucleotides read TGTGCCAGCAGCCAAGCCTGGCGGGAGAACCACGAGCAGTACTTC.

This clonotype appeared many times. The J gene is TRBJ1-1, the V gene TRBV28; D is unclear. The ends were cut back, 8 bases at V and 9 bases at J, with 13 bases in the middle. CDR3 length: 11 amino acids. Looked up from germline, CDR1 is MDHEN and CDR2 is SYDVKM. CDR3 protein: CASRIEPKAFF. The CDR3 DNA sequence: TGTGCCAGCCGGATCGAACCGAAAGCTTTCTTT.

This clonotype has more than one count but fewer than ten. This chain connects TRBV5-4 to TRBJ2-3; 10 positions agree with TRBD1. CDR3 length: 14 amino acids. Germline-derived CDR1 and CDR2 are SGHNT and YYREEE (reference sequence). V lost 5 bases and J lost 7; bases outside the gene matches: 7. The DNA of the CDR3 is TGTGCCAGCAGTCCTGGGACAGGGGTAAATACGCAGTATTTT. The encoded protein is CASSPGTGVNTQYF.

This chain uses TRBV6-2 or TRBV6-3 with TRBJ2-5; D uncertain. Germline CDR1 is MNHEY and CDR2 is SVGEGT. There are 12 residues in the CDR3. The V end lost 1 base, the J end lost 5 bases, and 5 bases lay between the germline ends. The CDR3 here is CASSYYGETQYF. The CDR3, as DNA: TGTGCCAGCAGTTACTACGGGGAGACCCAGTACTTC.

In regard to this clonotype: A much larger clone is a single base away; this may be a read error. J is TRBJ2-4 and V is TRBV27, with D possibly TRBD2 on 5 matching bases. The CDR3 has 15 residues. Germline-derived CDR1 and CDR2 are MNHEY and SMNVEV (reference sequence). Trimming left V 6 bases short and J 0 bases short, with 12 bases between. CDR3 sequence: CASSCLEEAKNIQYF. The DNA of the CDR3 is TGTGCCAGCAGCTGCTTGGAGGAAGCCAAAAACATTCAGTACTTC.

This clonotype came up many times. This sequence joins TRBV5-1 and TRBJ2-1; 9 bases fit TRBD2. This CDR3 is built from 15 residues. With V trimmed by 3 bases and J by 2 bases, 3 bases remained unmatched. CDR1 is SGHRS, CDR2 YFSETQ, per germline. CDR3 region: CASSSLAGPYNEQFF. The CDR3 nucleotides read TGCGCCAGCAGCTCACTAGCGGGCCCCTACAATGAGCAGTTCTTC.

The DNA for the CDR3 is TGCGCCAGCAGCCCGGTTCAGGAAGCTAACTATGGCTACACCTTC. Its protein is CASSPVQEANYGYTF. The rearrangement joins TRBV5-1 to TRBJ1-2; D unclear. CDR1 SGHRS and CDR2 YFSETQ come from the germline V gene. The CDR3 has 15 amino acids. V lost 4 bases and J 0 bases, leaving 13 bases between the germline ends.

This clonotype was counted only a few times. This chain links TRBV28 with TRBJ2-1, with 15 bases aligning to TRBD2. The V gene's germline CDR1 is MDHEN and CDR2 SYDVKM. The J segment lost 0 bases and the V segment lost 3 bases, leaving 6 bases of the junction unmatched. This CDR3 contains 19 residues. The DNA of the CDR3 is TGTGCCAGCAGTTTGTTAGGGACTAGCGGGAGGAGCTCCTACAATGAGCAGTTCTTC. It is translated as CASSLLGTSGRSSYNEQFF.

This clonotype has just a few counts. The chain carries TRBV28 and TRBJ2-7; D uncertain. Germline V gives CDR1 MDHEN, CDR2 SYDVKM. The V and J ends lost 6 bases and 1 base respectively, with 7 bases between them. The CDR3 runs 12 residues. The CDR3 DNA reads TGTGCCAGCAGCATAATATCCTACGAGCAGTACTTC. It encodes CASSIISYEQYF.

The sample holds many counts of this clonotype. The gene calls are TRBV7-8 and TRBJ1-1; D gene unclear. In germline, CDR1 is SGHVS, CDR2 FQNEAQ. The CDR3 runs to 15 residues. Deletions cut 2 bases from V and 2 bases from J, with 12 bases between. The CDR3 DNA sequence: TGTGCCAGCAGCTTATGGGCAGGACCCAACACTGAAGCTTTCTTT. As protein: CASSLWAGPNTEAFF. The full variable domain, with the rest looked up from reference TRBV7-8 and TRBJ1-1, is GAGVSQSPRYKVAKRGQDVALRCDPISGHVSLFWYQQALGQGPEFLTYFQNEAQLDKSGLPSDRFFAERPEGSVSTLKIQRTQQEDSAVYLCASSLWAGPNTEAFFGQGTRLTVV.

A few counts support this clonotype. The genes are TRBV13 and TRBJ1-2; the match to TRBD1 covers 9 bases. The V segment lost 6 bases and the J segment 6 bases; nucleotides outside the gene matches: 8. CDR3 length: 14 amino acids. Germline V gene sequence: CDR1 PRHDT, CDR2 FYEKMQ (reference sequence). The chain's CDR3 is CASSIKDRGDGYTF. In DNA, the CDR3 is TGTGCCAGCAGTATAAAGGACAGGGGCGATGGCTACACCTTC.